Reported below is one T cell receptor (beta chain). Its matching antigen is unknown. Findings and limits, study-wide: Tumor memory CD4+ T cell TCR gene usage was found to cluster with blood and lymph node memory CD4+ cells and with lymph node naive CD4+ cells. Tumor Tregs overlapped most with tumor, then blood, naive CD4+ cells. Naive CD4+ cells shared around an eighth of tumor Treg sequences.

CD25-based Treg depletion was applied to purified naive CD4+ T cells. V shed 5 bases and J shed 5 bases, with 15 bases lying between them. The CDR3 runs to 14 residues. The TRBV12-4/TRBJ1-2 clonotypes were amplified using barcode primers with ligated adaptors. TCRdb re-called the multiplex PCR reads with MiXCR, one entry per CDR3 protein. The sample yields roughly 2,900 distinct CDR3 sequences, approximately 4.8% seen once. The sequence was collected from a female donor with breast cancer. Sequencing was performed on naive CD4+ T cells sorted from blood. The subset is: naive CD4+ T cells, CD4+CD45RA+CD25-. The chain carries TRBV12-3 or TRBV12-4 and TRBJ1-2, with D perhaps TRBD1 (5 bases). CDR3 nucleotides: TGTGCCAGCAGTCTCCTGAAGACAGCGTATGGCTACACCTTC. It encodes CASSLLKTAYGYTF.